This T cell receptor beta chain was documented in a study of post-analysis software for immune sequencing data. Study results and caveats: Among roughly five TRBV segments more frequent in patients than controls were TRBV5-6, TRBV5-1 and TRBV20-1.

Incorporated into the TCR beta cDNA libraries were unique molecular identifiers, which served to reduce PCR and sequencing biases. From the PCR reads, TCRdb called clonotypes with MiXCR, one entry per CDR3 protein. The sample contains hundreds of thousands of distinct CDR3 sequences, 25% to 30% of which appear only once. Germline V gene lookup returns CDR1 SGHRS and CDR2 YFSETQ. The CDR3 covers 14 residues. Deletions cut 3 bases from V and 2 bases from J, with 9 bases between. In regard to this clonotype: Its antigen remains unidentified.

Sequences were obtained from blood. This receptor was identified in a girl aged 10 to 17 with multiple sclerosis. V and J are TRBV5-1 and TRBJ2-1; D is perhaps TRBD1 or TRBD2 (5 bases each). The CDR3 region is CASSSGRTYNEQFF. CDR3 nucleotides: TGCGCCAGCAGCTCGGGACGGACCTACAATGAGCAGTTCTTC.